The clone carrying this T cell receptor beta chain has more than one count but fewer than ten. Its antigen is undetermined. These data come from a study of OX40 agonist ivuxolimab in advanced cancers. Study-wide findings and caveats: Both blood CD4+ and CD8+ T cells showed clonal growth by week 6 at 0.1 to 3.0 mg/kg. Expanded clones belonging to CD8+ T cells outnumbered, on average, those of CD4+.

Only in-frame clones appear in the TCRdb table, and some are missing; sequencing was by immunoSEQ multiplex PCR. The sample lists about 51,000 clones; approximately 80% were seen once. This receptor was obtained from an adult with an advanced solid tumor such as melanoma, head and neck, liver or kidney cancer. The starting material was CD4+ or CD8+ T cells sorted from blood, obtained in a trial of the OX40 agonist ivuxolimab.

This CDR3 is CASSRDLSSYNEQFF. The CDR3 DNA follows: TGTGCCAGTAGCCGGGACCTAAGCTCCTACAATGAGCAGTTCTTC. The rearrangement links TRBV19 to TRBJ2-1; D possibly matches TRBD1 or TRBD2 (5 bases each). This CDR3 is built from 15 residues. Trimming took off 6 bases at V and 0 bases at J, with 12 bases between the two ends. CDR1 is LNHDA and CDR2 is SQIVND in the germline V gene (reference sequence).